The entry below gives a single T cell receptor (beta chain) sequence along with its context. The sample comes from a study of blood T cell repertoires in COVID-19. Per the authors' pipeline: Amplification of reference gene primers was used by the study to estimate nucleated cell counts. TCRdb keeps only in-frame clones here, not all; method: immunoSEQ multiplex PCR. V, J and clone size were drawn from that table, and D and trimming were deduced from the DNA. The table lists 130,000 to 150,000 clones, 85% of them singletons. Per the germline V gene, CDR1 is SGHTA and CDR2 is FQGNSA. Trimming stripped 3 bases from V and 0 bases from J, with 6 bases between. The CDR3 has 14 residues.

The sequence derives from a human donor with acute or convalescent COVID-19. The donor label of this sample is uncertain. Sequencing was carried out using peripheral blood. The genes are TRBV7-2 and TRBJ1-3; D remains ambiguous. Here the CDR3 reads CASSFRSSGNTIYF. The CDR3 DNA is TGTGCCAGCAGCTTCCGGAGCTCTGGAAACACCATATATTTT.